A selection of T cell receptor beta chains follows, all from one sample in a study of Ad26.COV2.S vaccination and SARS-CoV-2 variants. The repertoire was sequenced with immunoSEQ multiplex PCR; TCRdb's copy has only in-frame clones and lacks some. There are approximately 400,000 clones in the sample; 80% to 90% occur only once, and about 7.1% lies in the top ten. The sample consisted of peripheral blood, taken in a trial of Ad26.COV2.S vaccine versus placebo. These TCRs come from a person between 18 and 65 years old who received the Ad26.COV2.S COVID-19 vaccine or a placebo. The CDR3 runs from the conserved cysteine through the conserved F or W. D genes are given only for firm matches. A clone size is listed for some rows: how often the clone was seen (once, few, many), or a class if it is expanded.

d_call clone_size j_call v_call cdr3_aa cdr3_nt
- once TRBJ2-1 TRBV6-5 CASSSGHNEQFF TGTGCCAGCAGTTCGGGCCACAATGAGCAGTTCTTC
- - TRBJ2-7 TRBV18 CASSPPEGPYEQYF TGTGCCAGCTCACCACCGGAGGGGCCCTACGAGCAGTACTTC
- few TRBJ2-7 TRBV4-1 CASSPLYEDNEQYF TGCGCCAGCAGCCCCCTTTATGAGGATAACGAGCAGTACTTC
- - TRBJ2-7 TRBV3-1/TRBV3-2 CASSQPATPYEQYF TGTGCCAGCAGCCAGCCGGCAACCCCCTACGAGCAGTACTTC
- - TRBJ2-1 TRBV4-2 CASSQDMLVNEQFF TGTGCCAGCAGCCAAGATATGTTGGTAAATGAGCAGTTCTTC
- - TRBJ2-7 TRBV28 CASSLEPGEQYF TGTGCCAGCAGTTTAGAACCAGGGGAGCAGTACTTC
- - TRBJ2-7 TRBV27 CASRLGDTPYEQYF TGTGCCAGCAGACTCGGGGATACTCCCTACGAGCAGTACTTC
- - TRBJ1-2 TRBV11-2 CASTRMANYGYTF TGTGCCAGCACCCGTATGGCTAACTATGGCTACACCTTC
- - TRBJ2-5 TRBV7-2 CASSWTFQETQYF TGTGCCAGCAGTTGGACATTTCAAGAGACCCAGTACTTC
- few TRBJ2-7 TRBV21-1 CASSKGAGGNHSYEQYF TGTGCCAGCAGCAAAGGGGCAGGGGGCAATCATTCCTACGAGCAGTACTTC
- - TRBJ1-5 TRBV3-1/TRBV3-2 CASSQGGARNQPQHF TGTGCCAGCAGCCAAGGAGGGGCACGGAATCAGCCCCAGCATTTT
- - TRBJ1-4 TRBV4-2 CASSLRDGATNEKLFF TGTGCCAGCAGCCTCCGGGACGGCGCAACTAATGAAAAACTGTTTTTT
- - TRBJ1-2 TRBV27 CASSYRGGGYTF TGTGCCAGCAGTTACCGGGGGGGTGGCTACACCTTC
- - TRBJ1-5 TRBV12-2 CASRLALEPRDGGTRTPQHF TGTGCAAGTCGCTTAGCGTTGGAACCCCGGGACGGTGGAACCCGAACGCCCCAGCATTTT
TRBD2 - TRBJ2-5 TRBV14 CASSPNRGRGGQETQYF TGTGCCAGCAGCCCGAACCGAGGGCGGGGGGGCCAAGAGACCCAGTACTTC
TRBD2 - TRBJ2-1 TRBV5-1 CASSFLTSGYNEQFF TGCGCCAGCAGCTTCCTGACTAGCGGATACAATGAGCAGTTCTTC
- few TRBJ1-3 TRBV6-5 CASSWGRVGNTIYF TGTGCCAGCAGTTGGGGCCGTGTCGGAAACACCATATATTTT
TRBD1 - TRBJ1-4 TRBV18 CASSPRQGPNEKLFF TGTGCCAGCTCACCACGACAGGGACCTAATGAAAAACTGTTTTTT
- - TRBJ2-5 TRBV11-2 CASRFGGETQYF TGTGCCAGCAGGTTCGGAGGGGAGACCCAGTACTTC
- once TRBJ2-7 TRBV7-6 CASSYSPGDTSSYEQYF TGTGCCAGCAGCTACTCACCCGGGGACACCTCCTCCTACGAGCAGTACTTC
- - TRBJ1-1 TRBV7-8 CASSPLTAEAFF TGTGCCAGCAGCCCTCTGACGGCTGAAGCTTTCTTT
- once TRBJ2-6 TRBV19 CASSRQALGGANVLTF TGTGCCAGTAGTCGACAGGCCTTGGGGGGGGCCAACGTCCTGACTTTC
TRBD1 - TRBJ2-5 TRBV11-2 CASSSGMTGSETQYF TGTGCCAGCAGCTCCGGTATGACAGGGTCGGAGACCCAGTACTTC
- - TRBJ1-4 TRBV3-1/TRBV3-2 CASSQESRGEKLFF TGTGCCAGCAGCCAAGAGAGCCGTGGTGAAAAACTGTTTTTT
- - TRBJ2-7 TRBV3-1/TRBV3-2 CASSQDAGAYEQYF TGTGCCAGCAGCCAAGATGCAGGGGCCTACGAGCAGTACTTC
- - TRBJ2-4 TRBV5-6 CASSLEGVGANIQYF TGTGCCAGCAGCTTGGAAGGGGTAGGGGCAAACATTCAGTACTTC
TRBD2 - TRBJ2-7 TRBV2 CASSVTGGQDEQYF TGTGCCAGCAGTGTAACGGGGGGTCAGGACGAGCAGTACTTC
TRBD1 - TRBJ1-1 TRBV5-6 CASSRGGRGLEAFF TGTGCCAGCAGCCGTGGCGGCAGGGGGCTCGAAGCTTTCTTT
TRBD2 - TRBJ2-1 TRBV12-5 CASGWGPTSGRKAEQFF TGTGCTAGTGGTTGGGGACCGACTAGCGGGAGAAAGGCTGAGCAGTTCTTC
- - TRBJ1-2 TRBV6-5 CASSLNYGYTF TGTGCCAGCTCCCTTAACTATGGCTACACCTTC
- once TRBJ2-5 TRBV5-4 CASSLAPAGRETQYF TGTGCCAGCAGCTTGGCGCCCGCGGGGCGAGAGACCCAGTACTTC
TRBD1 - TRBJ2-7 TRBV10-3 CATALGQGIRGEQYF TGTGCCACCGCTCTCGGACAGGGGATTAGAGGCGAGCAGTACTTC
- - TRBJ1-5 TRBV7-8 CASSPPGAEQPQHF TGTGCCAGCAGCCCTCCGGGGGCCGAACAGCCCCAGCATTTT
- - TRBJ1-4 TRBV4-1 CASSLGLFNEKLFF TGCGCCAGCAGCCTGGGACTCTTTAATGAAAAACTGTTTTTT
- - TRBJ2-7 TRBV20-1 CSASLGRSSYEQYF TGCAGTGCTAGTTTGGGGAGGAGCTCCTACGAGCAGTACTTC
TRBD1 - TRBJ1-2 TRBV24-1 CATSDPGQGDYGYTF TGTGCCACCAGTGACCCGGGACAGGGGGACTATGGCTACACCTTC
- - TRBJ1-1 TRBV9 CASSSGGVSTEAFF TGTGCCAGCAGCAGCGGGGGGGTGAGCACTGAAGCTTTCTTT
TRBD1 - TRBJ1-1 TRBV7-9 CASSLGDRRNTEAFF TGTGCCAGCAGCTTAGGGGACAGGAGAAACACTGAAGCTTTCTTT
- - TRBJ2-1 TRBV6-5 CASSYHGNEQFF TGTGCCAGCAGTTACCACGGGAATGAGCAGTTCTTC
TRBD2 - TRBJ2-1 TRBV27 CACCSWGGYNEQFF TGTGCCTGCTGTTCGTGGGGGGGTTACAATGAGCAGTTCTTC
- - TRBJ2-2 TRBV19 CASSIQGSTGELFF TGTGCCAGTAGTATACAGGGTTCCACCGGGGAGCTGTTTTTT
- - TRBJ2-6 TRBV12-3/TRBV12-4 CASTGDGANVLTF TGTGCCAGCACCGGGGATGGGGCCAACGTCCTGACTTTC
- - TRBJ2-3 TRBV27 CASSSLGNTQYF TGTGCCAGCAGTTCCCTGGGAAATACGCAGTATTTT
- few TRBJ1-2 TRBV2 CASSERGAGPYGYTF TGTGCCAGCAGTGAACGGGGGGCAGGACCCTATGGCTACACCTTC
TRBD1 - TRBJ1-2 TRBV7-2 CASSATAGQGGYGYTF TGTGCCAGCAGCGCTACTGCGGGACAGGGGGGCTATGGCTACACCTTC
- - TRBJ2-1 TRBV3-1/TRBV3-2 CASSNYAWDEQFF TGTGCCAGCAGCAACTACGCGTGGGATGAGCAGTTCTTC
TRBD2 - TRBJ2-1 TRBV4-1 CASSRQLAGSYNEQFF TGCGCCAGCAGCCGCCAACTAGCGGGCTCCTACAATGAGCAGTTCTTC
- - TRBJ1-1 TRBV19 CASSLFGSNTEAFF TGTGCCAGTAGTCTATTCGGGAGCAACACTGAAGCTTTCTTT
- few TRBJ1-6 TRBV19 CASRSVPNSPLHF TGTGCCAGTAGAAGTGTGCCGAATTCACCCCTCCACTTT
- - TRBJ1-1 TRBV6-5 CASSYSGGLYTEAFF TGTGCCAGCAGTTACTCGGGGGGGCTGTACACTGAAGCTTTCTTT
- - TRBJ2-7 TRBV27 CASSFRGIYEQYF TGTGCCAGCAGTTTTCGTGGGATCTACGAGCAGTACTTC
- - TRBJ2-7 TRBV4-2 CASSQANRVWGGEQYF TGTGCCAGCAGCCAGGCTAACAGGGTTTGGGGAGGAGAGCAGTACTTC
- - TRBJ1-2 TRBV4-1 CASSQDVLNYGYTF TGCGCCAGCAGCCAAGATGTCCTAAACTATGGCTACACCTTC
- - TRBJ1-3 TRBV6-5 CASSAGEDGNTIYF TGTGCCAGCAGCGCGGGGGAGGATGGAAACACCATATATTTT
- - TRBJ1-2 TRBV10-2 CASSEGTFAGYTF TGCGCCAGCAGTGAGGGGACATTTGCCGGCTACACCTTC